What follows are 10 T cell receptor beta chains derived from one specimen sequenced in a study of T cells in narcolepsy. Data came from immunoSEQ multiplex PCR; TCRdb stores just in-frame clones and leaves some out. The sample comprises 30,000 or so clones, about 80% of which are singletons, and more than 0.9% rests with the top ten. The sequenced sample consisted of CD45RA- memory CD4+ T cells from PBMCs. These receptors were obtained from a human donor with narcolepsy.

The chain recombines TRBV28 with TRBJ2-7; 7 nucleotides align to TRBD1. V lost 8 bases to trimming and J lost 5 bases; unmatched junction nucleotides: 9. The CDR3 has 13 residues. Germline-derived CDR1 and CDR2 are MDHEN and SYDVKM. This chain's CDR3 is CASAEQGLNEQYF. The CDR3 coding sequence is TGTGCCAGCGCCGAACAGGGGTTGAACGAGCAGTACTTC.

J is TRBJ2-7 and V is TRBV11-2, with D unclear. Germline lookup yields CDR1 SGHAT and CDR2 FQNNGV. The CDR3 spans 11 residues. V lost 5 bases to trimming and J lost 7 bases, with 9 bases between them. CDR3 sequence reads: CASSQDGEQYF. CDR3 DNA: TGTGCCAGCAGCCAAGATGGGGAGCAGTACTTC.

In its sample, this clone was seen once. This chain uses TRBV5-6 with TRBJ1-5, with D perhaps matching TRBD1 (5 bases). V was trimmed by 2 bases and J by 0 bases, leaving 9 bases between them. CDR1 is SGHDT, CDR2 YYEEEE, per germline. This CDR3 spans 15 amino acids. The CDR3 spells CASSLGANSNQPQHF. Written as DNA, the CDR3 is TGTGCCAGCAGCTTAGGGGCGAATAGCAATCAGCCCCAGCATTTT.

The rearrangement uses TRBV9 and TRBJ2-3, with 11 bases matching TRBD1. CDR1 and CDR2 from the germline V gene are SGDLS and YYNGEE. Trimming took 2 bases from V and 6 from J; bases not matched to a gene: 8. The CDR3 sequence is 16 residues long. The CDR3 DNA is TGTGCCAGCAGCGTTGGCGGGACAGGGGGAACCGATACGCAGTATTTT. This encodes CASSVGGTGGTDTQYF. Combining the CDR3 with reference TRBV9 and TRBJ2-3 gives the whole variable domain DSGVTQTPKHLITATGQRVTLRCSPRSGDLSVYWYQQSLDQGLQFLIQYYNGEERAKGNILERFSAQQFPDLHSELNLSSLELGDSALYFCASSVGGTGGTDTQYFGPGTRLTVL.

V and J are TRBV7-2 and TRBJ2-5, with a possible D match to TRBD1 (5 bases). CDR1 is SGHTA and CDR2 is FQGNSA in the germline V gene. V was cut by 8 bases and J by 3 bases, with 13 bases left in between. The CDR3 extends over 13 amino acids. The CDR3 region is CASGYDRKETQYF. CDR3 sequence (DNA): TGTGCCAGCGGTTACGACAGAAAAGAGACCCAGTACTTC.

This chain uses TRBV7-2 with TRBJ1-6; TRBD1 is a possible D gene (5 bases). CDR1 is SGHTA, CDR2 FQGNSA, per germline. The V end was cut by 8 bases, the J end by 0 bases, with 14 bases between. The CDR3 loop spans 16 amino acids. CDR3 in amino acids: CASGTGGSSYNSPLHF. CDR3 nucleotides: TGTGCCAGCGGCACTGGGGGGAGCTCCTATAATTCACCCCTCCACTTT.

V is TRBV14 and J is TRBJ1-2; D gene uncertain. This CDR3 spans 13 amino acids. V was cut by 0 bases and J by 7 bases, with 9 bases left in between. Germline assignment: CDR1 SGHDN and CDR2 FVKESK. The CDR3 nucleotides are TGTGCCAGCAGCCAAGATTTGGAGAGTGGCTACACCTTC. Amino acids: CASSQDLESGYTF.

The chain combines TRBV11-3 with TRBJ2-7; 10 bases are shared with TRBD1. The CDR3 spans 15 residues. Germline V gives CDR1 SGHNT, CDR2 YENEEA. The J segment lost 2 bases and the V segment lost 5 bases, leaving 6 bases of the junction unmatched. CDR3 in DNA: TGTGCCAGCAGCCCAACCGGGACAGGGGCCTACGAGCAGTACTTC. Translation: CASSPTGTGAYEQYF.

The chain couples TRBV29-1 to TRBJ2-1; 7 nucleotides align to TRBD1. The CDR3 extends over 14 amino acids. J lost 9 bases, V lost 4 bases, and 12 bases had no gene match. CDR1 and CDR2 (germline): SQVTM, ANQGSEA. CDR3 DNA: TGCAGCGTTGGGTGGGACAGCGGATATAGTGAGCAGTTCTTC. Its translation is CSVGWDSGYSEQFF.

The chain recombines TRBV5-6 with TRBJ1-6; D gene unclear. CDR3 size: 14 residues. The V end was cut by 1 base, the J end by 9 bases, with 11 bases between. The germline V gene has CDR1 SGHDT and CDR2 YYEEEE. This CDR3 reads CASSLRADTSPLHF. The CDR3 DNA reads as TGTGCCAGCAGCTTGAGGGCCGACACTTCACCCCTCCACTTT.